This TCR beta chain came from a study of T cell responses to AZD1222 COVID-19 vaccine. Regarding the study as a whole: The repertoires were collected only after the peak T cell response.

Sequenced by immunoSEQ multiplex PCR; TCRdb stores in-frame clones only, minus some. Among 150,000 to 200,000 clones listed, roughly 94% were seen once. The CDR3 consists of 16 residues. Germline CDR1 is SGHRS and CDR2 is YFSETQ. J was trimmed by 4 bases and V by 4 bases; bases with no gene match: 10. As concerns this clone: Its antigen is undetermined.

The source is an adult who received the AZD1222 COVID-19 vaccine. This chain connects TRBV5-1 to TRBJ1-2; 10 bases are shared with TRBD1. Material: peripheral blood, obtained 28 days after the second AZD1222 dose. The CDR3 reads CASSRNTDRGPYGYTF. CDR3 nucleotides: TGCGCCAGCAGCCGAAACACCGACAGGGGGCCCTATGGCTACACCTTC.